This T cell receptor (beta chain) was obtained from a study of T-cell memory formation after mild COVID-19. TCRdb called the 5' RACE reads again in MiXCR, with one record for every CDR3 protein. The data contain hundreds of thousands of distinct CDR3 sequences, roughly 20% of them seen just once; the ten biggest clones take up 7% to 9%. This clonotype was seen only a few times. The receptor's source is an adult woman who had mild COVID-19 (a few samples of this study predate the infection). Cell type and time point are not known. The sequenced sample consisted of PBMCs or a T cell subset sorted from them (not recorded which).

CDR3 nucleotide sequence: TGTGCCAGCAGCCTGGGACTTCGCTCCTACAATGAGCAGTTCTTC. It specifies CASSLGLRSYNEQFF. The V call is TRBV28, the J call TRBJ2-1; D perhaps matches TRBD2 (6 bases). Germline-derived CDR1 and CDR2 are MDHEN and SYDVKM. The CDR3 contains 15 residues. Trimming shortened V by 6 bases and J by 0 bases, and 12 bases separated the two germline ends.